This record covers a single T cell receptor beta chain. The data derive from a study of blood T cell repertoires in COVID-19. Across the whole study: Acute and convalescent COVID-19 specimens originated in the United States, Italy and Spain.

The cohort comprised adults aged about 18 to 100 years residing in under 30 US areas. Clinical history reported by participants formed the basis on which cohorts were assigned. Clones were read by immunoSEQ multiplex PCR, and TCRdb kept only the in-frame ones, dropping some. This sample has 350,000 to 450,000 clones, with about 89% found just once. Germline V gene data show CDR1 as SQVTM and CDR2 as ANQGSEA. This CDR3 comprises 14 residues. V lost 4 bases to trimming and J lost 1 base, with 14 bases between them. The chain carries TRBV29-1 and TRBJ2-7, with D possibly TRBD1 on 6 matching bases. The TCR sequence derives from a woman in her forties who had been exposed to COVID-19. Material: PBMCs or T cells enriched from blood (not recorded which). This CDR3 is CSVVPAGQSYEQYF. Written as DNA, the CDR3 is TGCAGCGTTGTCCCAGCAGGACAGTCCTACGAGCAGTACTTC.